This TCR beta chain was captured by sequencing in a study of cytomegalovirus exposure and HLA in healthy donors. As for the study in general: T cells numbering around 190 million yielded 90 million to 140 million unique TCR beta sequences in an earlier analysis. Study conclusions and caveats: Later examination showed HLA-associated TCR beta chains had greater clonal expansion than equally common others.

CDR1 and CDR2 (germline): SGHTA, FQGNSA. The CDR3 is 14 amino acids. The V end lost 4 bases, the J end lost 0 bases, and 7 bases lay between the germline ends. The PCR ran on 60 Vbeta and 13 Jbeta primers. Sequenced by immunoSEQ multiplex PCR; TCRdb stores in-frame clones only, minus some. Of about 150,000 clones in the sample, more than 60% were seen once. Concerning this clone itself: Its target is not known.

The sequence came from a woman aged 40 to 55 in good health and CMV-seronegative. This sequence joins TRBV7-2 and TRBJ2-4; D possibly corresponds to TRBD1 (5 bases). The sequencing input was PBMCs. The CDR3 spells CASSSQVAKNIQYF. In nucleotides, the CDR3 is TGTGCCAGCAGCTCACAGGTAGCCAAAAACATTCAGTACTTC.